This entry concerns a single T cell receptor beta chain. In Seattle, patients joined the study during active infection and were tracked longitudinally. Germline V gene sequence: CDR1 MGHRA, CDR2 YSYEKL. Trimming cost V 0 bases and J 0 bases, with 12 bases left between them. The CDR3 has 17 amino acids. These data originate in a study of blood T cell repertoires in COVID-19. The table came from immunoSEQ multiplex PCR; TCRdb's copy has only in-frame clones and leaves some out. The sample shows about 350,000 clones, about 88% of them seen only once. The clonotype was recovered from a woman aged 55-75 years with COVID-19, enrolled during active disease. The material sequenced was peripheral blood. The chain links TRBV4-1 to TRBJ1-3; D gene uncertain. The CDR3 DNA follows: TGCGCCAGCAGCCAAGATCTTTACCCGAGCTCTGGAAACACCATATATTTT. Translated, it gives CASSQDLYPSSGNTIYF.